The T cell receptor (beta chain) described here comes from a study of blood T cell repertoires in COVID-19. Study background: The United States, Italy and Spain supplied acute and convalescent COVID-19 samples. In each case, the material was cDNA or gDNA derived from T cells, B-cell-depleted T cells, or PBMCs.

The germline V gene has CDR1 SGHDT and CDR2 YYEEEE. V lost 5 bases and J lost 5; bases outside the gene matches: 12. The CDR3 consists of 17 residues. Per the study methods: Amplification from reference gene primers served as the basis for estimated nucleated cell counts. Profiled with immunoSEQ multiplex PCR; TCRdb holds only in-frame clones, not every one. V and J calls and clone size are copied from that table; D and trimming were computed from the DNA. The sample holds some 240,000 clones; around 83% are singletons and the top ten take around 9.5%. The sequence was obtained from a man aged 45-65 years with active or convalescent COVID-19. The rearrangement links TRBV5-6 to TRBJ2-3; 12 bases are shared with TRBD2. What was sequenced was peripheral blood. CDR3 region: CASSRPLAGGLEDTQYF. The CDR3 nucleotides are TGTGCCAGCAGTCGTCCCCTAGCGGGGGGGCTTGAAGATACGCAGTATTTT.